This TCR beta chain was captured by sequencing in a study of shared clonotypes between healthy human individuals. This CDR3 is built from 15 residues. The trim removed 5 bases at V and 3 bases at J, leaving 8 bases unmatched. Germline V gene sequence: CDR1 SNHLY, CDR2 FYNNEI. TCRdb's copy holds only in-frame clones and misses some; the assay was immunoSEQ multiplex PCR. Among about 710,000 clones, roughly 72% were seen once, and the ten largest hold under 2%. Adult Caucasians living in Nashville, Tennessee made up all of the donors. The authors divided CD4+ cells into CD45RA+ naive and CD45RA-negative memory subsets.

This chain uses TRBV2 with TRBJ2-5; 8 bases fit TRBD1. This TCR was recovered from a woman in her twenties or thirties in good health. The sequenced material came from memory CD4+ T cells sorted from blood. Regarding subset: CD45RA-negative fraction. CDR3 sequence reads: CASSQNGQGEETQYF. CDR3 DNA sequence: TGTGCCAGCAGTCAAAATGGACAGGGCGAAGAGACCCAGTACTTC.